These 10 T cell receptor beta chains were sequenced from one sample in a study of graft-versus-host responses after intestinal transplantation. The antigens for these receptors are not known. TCRdb keeps only in-frame clones here, not all; method: immunoSEQ multiplex PCR. In the table there are some 48,000 clones, about 95% of which are singletons. Sequencing was performed on unstimulated CD8+ T cells sorted from spleen or lymph node cells, taken before transplant. These receptors all stem from a human donor who was the organ donor for an intestinal transplant.

The V and J genes are TRBV29-1 and TRBJ1-1; D is possibly TRBD1 (6 bases). This CDR3 is 12 amino acids long. Trimming took off 8 bases at V and 2 bases at J, with 12 bases between the two ends. Germline V gene data show CDR1 as SQVTM and CDR2 as ANQGSEA. CDR3 residues: CSPGELNTEAFF. CDR3 nucleotides: TGCAGCCCAGGGGAATTAAACACTGAAGCTTTCTTT. The whole variable domain, filled in from reference TRBV29-1 and TRBJ1-1, reads SAVISQKPSRDICQRGTSLTIQCQVDSQVTMMFWYRQQPGQSLTLIATANQGSEATYESGFVIDKFPISRPNLTFSTLTVSNMSPEDSSIYLCSPGELNTEAFFGQGTRLTVV.

The chain links TRBV5-4 to TRBJ1-4, with TRBD1 matching 10 bases. The V gene end was trimmed by 4 bases and the J gene end by 6 bases; junction bases not matched to a gene: 6. Germline-derived CDR1 and CDR2 are SGHNT and YYREEE (reference sequence). The CDR3 sequence is 15 residues long. The CDR3 DNA reads TGTGCCAGCAGCCGCCCCGGGACAGGGGATGAAAAACTGTTTTTT. Translation gives CASSRPGTGDEKLFF. The full variable domain, rest sourced from reference TRBV5-4 and TRBJ1-4, is ETGVTQSPTHLIKTRGQQVTLRCSSQSGHNTVSWYQQALGQGPQFIFQYYREEENGRGNFPPRFSGLQFPNYSSELNVNALELDDSALYLCASSRPGTGDEKLFFGSGTQLSVL.

The rearrangement uses TRBV7-9 and TRBJ2-5; maybe TRBD2 (5 bases). The CDR3 sequence is 14 residues long. V dropped 6 bases and J dropped 4 bases, with 15 bases sitting between them. Germline V gene sequence: CDR1 SEHNR, CDR2 FQNEAQ (reference sequence). The CDR3 reads CASRVARELETQYF. For the CDR3, the DNA is TGTGCCAGCAGGGTTGCGAGGGAGCTAGAGACCCAGTACTTC. Supplemented by reference TRBV7-9 and TRBJ2-5, the full variable domain reads DTGVSQNPRHKITKRGQNVTFRCDPISEHNRLYWYRQTLGQGPEFLTYFQNEAQLEKSRLLSDRFSAERPKGSFSTLEIQRTEQGDSAMYLCASRVARELETQYFGPGTRLLVL.

J is TRBJ2-5 and V is TRBV4-3, with TRBD1 identical over 8 bases. The germline V gene has CDR1 LGHNA and CDR2 YSLEER. The CDR3 spans 15 residues. Germline trimming cut 5 bases from V and 5 bases from J; bases unmatched to any gene: 10. CDR3 in amino acids: CASSSRTGNVETQYF. CDR3 bases: TGCGCCAGCAGCTCCCGGACAGGGAACGTGGAGACCCAGTACTTC.

The chain joins TRBV7-3 to TRBJ2-5, with TRBD2 identical over 8 bases. Germline trimming cut 2 bases from V and 4 bases from J; bases unmatched to any gene: 6. The CDR3 is 15 amino acids. The germline V gene encodes CDR1 SGHTA and CDR2 FQGTGA. In nucleotides, the CDR3 is TGTGCCAGCAGCTTAGGGCTAGCGGGCATAGAGACCCAGTACTTC. This encodes CASSLGLAGIETQYF. Drawing the rest from reference TRBV7-3 and TRBJ2-5, the complete variable domain is GAGVSQTPSNKVTEKGKYVELRCDPISGHTALYWYRQSLGQGPEFLIYFQGTGAADDSGLPNDRFFAVRPEGSVSTLKIQRTERGDSAVYLCASSLGLAGIETQYFGPGTRLLVL.

A remark on this clone: The sample contains more than one DNA sequence encoding this CDR3. V usage is TRBV5-4 and J usage is TRBJ1-4, with D unresolved. Trimming shortened V by 0 bases and J by 0 bases, and 3 bases separated the two germline ends. The germline gives CDR1 SGHNT, CDR2 YYREEE (reference sequence). The CDR3 has 14 amino acids. The CDR3 protein is CASSLGATNEKLFF. The CDR3 DNA reads TGTGCCAGCAGCTTGGGTGCAACTAATGAAAAACTGTTTTTT. The full variable domain, rest sourced from reference TRBV5-4 and TRBJ1-4, is ETGVTQSPTHLIKTRGQQVTLRCSSQSGHNTVSWYQQALGQGPQFIFQYYREEENGRGNFPPRFSGLQFPNYSSELNVNALELDDSALYLCASSLGATNEKLFFGSGTQLSVL.

This clone occurred once. The chain recombines TRBV30 with TRBJ1-1; D unresolved. From germline, CDR1 is GTSNPN and CDR2 SVGIG (reference sequence). V gave up 1 base and J gave up 9 bases, with 12 bases separating them. There are 12 residues in the CDR3. The CDR3: CAWSENWVQAFF. CDR3 coding DNA: TGTGCCTGGAGTGAAAATTGGGTCCAAGCTTTCTTT.

The chain joins TRBV6-5 to TRBJ2-2; D is ambiguous. Germline V lookup: CDR1 MNHEY, CDR2 SVGAGI. This CDR3 region has 15 residues. V lost 0 bases and J lost 4, with 9 bases in between. The CDR3 here is CASSYSLDGTGELFF. In nucleotides, the CDR3 is TGTGCCAGCAGTTACTCCTTGGACGGCACCGGGGAGCTGTTTTTT.

This clone has only one observation. The chain carries TRBV7-8 and TRBJ2-3; 10 bases agree with TRBD2. There are 16 residues in the CDR3. Germline CDR1 SGHVS, CDR2 FQNEAQ. With 2 bases clipped from V and 2 bases from J, the junction kept 4 bases outside the gene matches. CDR3 region: CASSLHSGGTTDTQYF. Here the CDR3 DNA reads TGTGCCAGCAGCTTACATAGCGGGGGGACCACAGATACGCAGTATTTT.

Comments on this clone: The junction shows a germline mismatch at one end, possibly a read error. In the same sample, other DNA sequences code for this CDR3. The chain links TRBV7-3 to TRBJ2-5; 7 bases align to TRBD1. CDR1 is SGHTA and CDR2 is FQGTGA in the germline V gene. The CDR3 spans 15 residues. The CDR3 DNA is TGCGCCAGCAGCCCCCTACCAACAGGGGAAGAGACCCAGTACTTC. Translation gives CASSPLPTGEETQYF.